This entry describes one T cell receptor (beta chain). Its antigen is undetermined. The CDR3 runs 14 residues. The V and J ends lost 5 bases and 5 bases respectively, with 16 bases between them. Per the germline V gene, CDR1 is SGHDT and CDR2 is YYEEEE. This sample stems from a study of shared clonotypes between healthy human individuals. Notes on the study in general: Naive subsets generally exceeded memory subsets in estimated richness.

Profiling relied on immunoSEQ multiplex PCR, and the TCRdb table lists in-frame clones only, not all of them. Of about 1 million clones listed, around 74% are singletons. The TCR sequence derives from a young man in good health. Sequenced: memory CD4+ T cells sorted from blood. Subset noted: CD45RA-negative fraction. This chain joins TRBV5-6 and TRBJ2-5, with D unclear. The CDR3 DNA follows: TGTGCCAGCAGTTCAGGAGTGTTTATTGAGACCCAGTACTTC. The encoded protein is CASSSGVFIETQYF.